This entry lists 16 T cell receptor beta chains sequenced from one sample in a study of response to subunit inactivated influenza vaccine. TCRdb reprocessed the RT-PCR reads via MiXCR and lists one record per CDR3 protein. The sample includes about 650,000 distinct CDR3 sequences, approximately 14% of them seen just once. Specimen: PBMCs from blood, collected 11 to 12 days after vaccination. These receptors were collected from a man between 45 and 60 years old who received an inactivated influenza vaccine.

Turning to this clonotype: At one of its ends the junction is not consistent with the germline gene, which may arise from a read error. CDR3 sequence (DNA): TGTGCCAGCAGTACGGGGGCAGGGGGCACAAATACGCAGTATTTT. This sequence encodes CASSTGAGGTNTQYF. The V and J genes are TRBV6-2 or TRBV6-3 and TRBJ2-3, with 8 positions matching TRBD1. Per the germline V gene, CDR1 is MNHEY and CDR2 is SVGEGT. The CDR3 totals 15 residues.

V is TRBV6-5 and J is TRBJ2-7, with D possibly TRBD1 on 6 matching bases. Germline V lookup: CDR1 MNHEY, CDR2 SVGAGI. Trimming stripped 4 bases from V and 3 bases from J, with 28 bases between. The length of the CDR3 is 19 residues. This chain's CDR3 is CASSSIYRAHPQKYYEQYF. CDR3 bases: TGTGCCAGCAGTTCTATTTACAGGGCCCACCCTCAGAAATACTACGAGCAGTACTTC.

This clonotype was observed a few times. This chain joins TRBV5-1 and TRBJ2-5; no definite D call. Trimming cost V 1 base and J 0 bases, with 7 bases left between them. The CDR3 is 14 amino acids. Per the germline V gene, CDR1 is SGHRS and CDR2 is YFSETQ. CDR3 loop: CASSLLGYQETQYF. The DNA for the CDR3 is TGCGCCAGCAGCTTGCTGGGCTACCAAGAGACCCAGTACTTC.

The chain couples TRBV4-1 to TRBJ2-3, with D perhaps matching TRBD1 (6 bases). Trimming removed 1 base at V and 5 bases at J, with 16 bases between. This CDR3 contains 16 residues. Germline V gene sequence: CDR1 MGHRA, CDR2 YSYEKL. The CDR3 region is CASSQVNQGLEDTQYF. The CDR3, as DNA: TGCGCCAGCAGCCAAGTTAATCAGGGGCTTGAAGATACGCAGTATTTT.

The rearrangement uses TRBV6-2 or TRBV6-3 and TRBJ2-1, with 10 bases identical to TRBD2. Germline values: CDR1 MNHEY, CDR2 SVGEGT. The CDR3 extends over 17 amino acids. V was pared by 5 bases and J by 3 bases, with 10 bases of the junction left unmatched. This CDR3 is CASSTSGTSESYNEQFF. The DNA of the CDR3 is TGTGCCAGCAGTACATCCGGGACTAGCGAGAGCTACAATGAGCAGTTCTTC.

This clonotype has a handful of counts. V is TRBV28 and J is TRBJ1-1; no reliable D call. The CDR3 covers 14 residues. V shed 6 bases and J shed 4 bases, with 15 bases lying between them. The germline V gene has CDR1 MDHEN and CDR2 SYDVKM. The CDR3 region is CASRKTGVSTEAFF. The CDR3 DNA reads as TGTGCCAGCAGGAAAACCGGGGTGTCCACTGAAGCTTTCTTT.

V usage is TRBV27 and J usage is TRBJ2-5, with D hard to call. CDR3 length: 13 residues. The germline V gene encodes CDR1 MNHEY and CDR2 SMNVEV (reference sequence). Trimming shortened V by 3 bases and J by 2 bases, and 7 bases separated the two germline ends. The CDR3 region has the DNA TGTGCCAGCAGTTTTCAAAGGCAAGAGACCCAGTACTTC. Its translation: CASSFQRQETQYF.

Details on this clonotype: One junction end does not reproduce the germline sequence, and a read error may be involved. The CDR3 DNA reads as TGTGCCTGCAGCTTAGGCCCAGCGGGGCTTGCAGATACGCAGTATTTT. Translation gives CACSLGPAGLADTQYF. The chain carries TRBV7-2 and TRBJ2-3, with TRBD2 matching over 7 bases. There are 16 residues in the CDR3. The germline V gene has CDR1 SGHTA and CDR2 FQGNSA.

The CDR3 loop reads CASSPYTYTDTQYF. CDR3 bases: TGTGCCAGCAGCCCCTATACGTACACAGATACGCAGTATTTT. V is TRBV5-6 and J is TRBJ2-3, with D hard to call. The CDR3 has 14 residues. Germline V gives CDR1 SGHDT, CDR2 YYEEEE. Trimming took off 4 bases at V and 2 bases at J, with 11 bases between the two ends.

V usage is TRBV7-9 and J usage is TRBJ1-5; weak D call: TRBD1 (5 bases). Germline V gives CDR1 SEHNR, CDR2 FQNEAQ (reference sequence). The length of the CDR3 is 16 residues. V lost 5 bases and J 2 bases, leaving 16 bases between the germline ends. The CDR3 region has the DNA TGTGCCAGCAGCCCGGCCTGGGACCCAGGCAATCAGCCCCAGCATTTT. Amino acids: CASSPAWDPGNQPQHF.

The chain employs TRBV20-1 and TRBJ2-1; a weak D match, TRBD2 (6 bases). The germline V gene has CDR1 DFQATT and CDR2 SNEGSKA (reference sequence). V was trimmed by 3 bases and J by 4 bases, leaving 10 bases between them. This CDR3 region has 13 residues. The CDR3 sequence: CSARDYLYNEQFF. The CDR3 nucleotides read TGCAGTGCTAGGGACTACCTTTACAATGAGCAGTTCTTC.

This chain connects TRBV18 to TRBJ2-1; TRBD1 matches 7 bases. The CDR3 contains 19 residues. Germline trimming cut 1 base from V and 4 bases from J; bases unmatched to any gene: 16. CDR1 is KGHSH and CDR2 is LQKENI in the germline V gene. The CDR3 protein is CASSPRTADKGQTYNEQFF. CDR3 sequence (DNA): TGTGCCAGCTCACCACGAACGGCAGATAAGGGACAGACTTACAATGAGCAGTTCTTC.

This rearrangement joins TRBV3-1 to TRBJ1-5; D gene uncertain. This CDR3 has 13 amino acids. V lost 1 base to trimming and J lost 9 bases, with 10 bases between them. Germline V CDR1 and CDR2: LGHDT, YNNKEL (reference sequence). In nucleotides, the CDR3 is TGTGCCAGCAGCCAAGTAGGGCGCGGGCCCCAGCATTTT. Translated: CASSQVGRGPQHF.

This clonotype has just a few counts. The V and J genes are TRBV9 and TRBJ2-1; D is ambiguous. CDR3 size: 14 residues. Germline lookup yields CDR1 SGDLS and CDR2 YYNGEE. V was cut by 2 bases and J by 7 bases, with 13 bases left in between. CDR3 bases: TGTGCCAGCAGCGTCAGCGTGGGTTCTAATGAGCAGTTCTTC. It specifies CASSVSVGSNEQFF.

V and J are TRBV7-9 and TRBJ1-2; D gene unclear. With 1 base removed from V and 4 bases from J, the gap between germline ends came to 13 bases. Germline V gene lookup returns CDR1 SEHNR and CDR2 FQNEAQ (reference sequence). CDR3 length: 15 residues. The CDR3 reads CASSLGSEMIYGYTF. The CDR3 DNA reads TGTGCCAGCAGCTTAGGGTCGGAAATGATCTATGGCTACACCTTC. The full variable domain, with the rest looked up from reference TRBV7-9 and TRBJ1-2, is DTGVSQNPRHKITKRGQNVTFRCDPISEHNRLYWYRQTLGQGPEFLTYFQNEAQLEKSRLLSDRFSAERPKGSFSTLEIQRTEQGDSAMYLCASSLGSEMIYGYTFGSGTRLTVV.

V usage is TRBV7-9 and J usage is TRBJ2-1, with 11 bases aligning to TRBD2. V gave up 4 bases and J gave up 7 bases; unmatched junction bases: 9. The germline CDR1 and CDR2 sequences are SEHNR and FQNEAQ (reference sequence). This CDR3 region has 16 residues. CDR3 sequence reads: CASSSTLAGGPNEQFF. The CDR3, as DNA: TGTGCCAGCAGCTCCACTTTAGCGGGAGGGCCTAATGAGCAGTTCTTC.